Sequencing of this T cell receptor (beta chain) was carried out in a study of blood T cell repertoires in COVID-19. About the research overall: Sites across the United States, Italy and Spain contributed samples from acute and convalescent COVID-19. PBMCs, B-cell-depleted T cells, or T cells provided the cDNA or gDNA that made up the material.

As originally analysed: Counts of nucleated cells, estimated from reference gene primer amplification, were obtained. TCRdb keeps only in-frame clones here, not all; method: immunoSEQ multiplex PCR. Clonal size and the V and J genes are those of that table, whereas D and trimming came from the DNA. The table has 80,000 to 95,000 clones, roughly 90% seen once. This CDR3 has 14 residues. V was clipped by 6 bases and J by 2 bases, with 13 bases between them. Germline V gene data show CDR1 as MNHEY and CDR2 as SVGAGI. Sequencing used peripheral blood. The origin of this receptor is a woman aged 70-85 years with acute or convalescent COVID-19. The chain uses TRBV6-5 and TRBJ2-5, with TRBD1 as a possible D gene (5 bases). DNA of the CDR3: TGTGCCAGCAGGCCAACGACAGTGCAAGAGACCCAGTACTTC. It specifies CASRPTTVQETQYF.